This TCR beta chain was profiled in a study of T-cell reconstitution after alpha-beta-depleted transplantation in children. Study-wide findings and caveats: At around two months after transplant, the alpha-beta T cells were reportedly derived from several hundred expanded clones that came from non-depleted graft cells.

This CDR3 spans 17 amino acids. Germline V gene lookup returns CDR1 SGHVS and CDR2 FQNEAQ. The V end lost 0 bases, the J end lost 2 bases, and 14 bases lay between the germline ends. Unique molecular identifiers were incorporated during preparation of the TCRbeta library. MiXCR, applied by TCRdb to the PCR reads, yields one record per CDR3 protein. The table records 600,000 or so distinct CDR3 sequences, about 23% of them present only once. A note on this clonotype: Its target is unknown.

This sequence originates from a boy under two years old who had a stem cell transplant for acute myeloid leukemia, so the T cells may come from the graft donor. The material sequenced was PBMCs, mostly from graft donor cells, taken 360 days after TCRalphabeta/CD19-depleted stem cell transplant. The chain links TRBV7-8 to TRBJ1-3; no definite D call. In DNA, the CDR3 is TGTGCCAGCAGCTTAGCACCGGGAGTTAATACTGGAAACACCATATATTTT. It codes for CASSLAPGVNTGNTIYF.